Sequencing of this TCR beta chain was carried out in a study of T cells in Graves' hyperthyroidism and ophthalmopathy. General study results and limits: A model of 13 V-J pairs discriminated ophthalmopathy from stable hyperthyroidism.

V was clipped by 7 bases and J by 7 bases; unmatched bases: 8. The CDR3 covers 14 residues. The V gene's germline CDR1 is SQVTM and CDR2 ANQGSEA. This clonotype appeared many times. Its antigen is still unknown. Amplification targeted TCR beta CDR3 regions from RNA transcripts. The study used the HTBI primer set for a first-round RT-PCR of the TCR CDR3. TCRdb used MiXCR to reprocess the multiplex PCR reads, holding one entry per CDR3 protein. The table has about 270,000 distinct CDR3 sequences, over 20% seen once; the top ten hold roughly 32%. The genes are TRBV29-1 and TRBJ2-2; 11 nucleotides agree with TRBD2. The sequenced sample was blood. This sequence originates from a woman between 35 and 50 years old with Graves' ophthalmopathy. CDR3 DNA: TGCAGCGCCTCGACTAGCGGGACGGGCGGGGAGCTGTTTTTT. Encoded protein: CSASTSGTGGELFF.